The rows below give T cell receptor beta chains drawn from one sample of a study of T cells in Graves' hyperthyroidism and ophthalmopathy. TCRdb redid the calling of the multiplex PCR reads with MiXCR, one entry per CDR3 protein. This sample has approximately 530,000 distinct CDR3 sequences; around 17% occur once, and the top ten carry approximately 20%. What was sequenced was blood. The receptors originated from a young woman with Graves' hyperthyroidism. Both conserved end residues are part of each CDR3. The D gene is left open where the match is weak. Expanded clones get a size class; other rows say once, few or many, or leave the size out.

V	D	J	size	DNA	CDR3
TRBV19	TRBD1	TRBJ2-1	few	TGTGCCAGTACCACGGGGGACAGGCCTTGGAATGAGCAGTTCTTC	CASTTGDRPWNEQFF
TRBV20-1	NA	TRBJ1-5	NA	TGCAGTGCTAGGGGCGCGAACAATCAGCCCCAGCATTTT	CSARGANNQPQHF
TRBV11-2	NA	TRBJ2-5	many	TGTGCCAGCAGCTTAGCTGGGACCGCGGCGGAGACCCAGTACTTC	CASSLAGTAAETQYF
TRBV11-3	NA	TRBJ1-3	many	TGTGCCAGCAGCTTCCCCACCCTGGGATCAGGAAACACCATATATTTT	CASSFPTLGSGNTIYF
TRBV2	TRBD1	TRBJ2-7	many	TGTGCCAGCAGTGCGGACAGGAAAACCTACGAGCAGTACTTC	CASSADRKTYEQYF
TRBV7-9	NA	TRBJ2-7	many	TGTGCCAGCAGCTTTGCAACGGCCTACGAGCAGTACTTC	CASSFATAYEQYF
TRBV7-7	NA	TRBJ2-5	many	TGTGCCAGCATCCCCGAGGGACCGAAGTACCAAGAGACCCAGTACTTC	CASIPEGPKYQETQYF
TRBV5-5	NA	TRBJ2-2	few	TGTGCCAGCAGCCCACAGGGCTCGAACACCGGGGAGCTGTTTTTT	CASSPQGSNTGELFF
TRBV14	NA	TRBJ2-7	NA	TGTGCCAGCAGCCAAGATTACACTTACGAGCAGTACTTC	CASSQDYTYEQYF
TRBV20-1	TRBD2	TRBJ2-1	few	TGCAGTGCTTCCGGGACTAGCCGACAGAGCTCCTACAATGAGCAGTTCTTC	CSASGTSRQSSYNEQFF
TRBV6-6	NA	TRBJ1-6	NA	TGTGCCAGCAGTTACCAAGGAACCGGGCTAGGAGGGAAGCATAATTCACCCCTCCACTTT	CASSYQGTGLGGKHNSPLHF
TRBV4-2	NA	TRBJ1-1	NA	TGTGCCAGCAGCCAGATGCGGGCGACCACTGAAGCTTTCTTT	CASSQMRATTEAFF
TRBV7-9	NA	TRBJ2-5	many	TGTGCCAGCAGCCGGGGTAGTCGAGGGAGGTTCGGAGAGACCCAGTACTTC	CASSRGSRGRFGETQYF
TRBV7-2	TRBD2	TRBJ2-1	NA	TGTGCCGGCAGCTTAGCGAGCCTAGCGGGGATCTACAATGAGCAGTTCTTC	CAGSLASLAGIYNEQFF
TRBV10-1	NA	TRBJ2-1	NA	TGCGCCAGCAGTGAGGCCGGCCTCAATGAGCAGTTCTTC	CASSEAGLNEQFF